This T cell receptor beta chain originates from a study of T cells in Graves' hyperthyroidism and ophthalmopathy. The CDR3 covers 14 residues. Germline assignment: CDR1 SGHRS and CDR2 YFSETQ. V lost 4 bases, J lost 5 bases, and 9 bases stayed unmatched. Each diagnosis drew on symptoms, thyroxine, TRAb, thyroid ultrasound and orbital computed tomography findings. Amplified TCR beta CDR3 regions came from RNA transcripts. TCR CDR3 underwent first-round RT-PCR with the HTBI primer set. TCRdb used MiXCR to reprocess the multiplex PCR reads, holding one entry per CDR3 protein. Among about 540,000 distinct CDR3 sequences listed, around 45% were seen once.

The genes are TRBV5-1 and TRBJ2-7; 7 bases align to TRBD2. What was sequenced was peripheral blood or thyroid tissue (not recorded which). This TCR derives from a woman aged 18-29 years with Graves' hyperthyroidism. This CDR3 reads CASSTGLVRHEQYF. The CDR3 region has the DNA TGCGCCAGCAGCACCGGACTAGTACGCCACGAGCAGTACTTC.